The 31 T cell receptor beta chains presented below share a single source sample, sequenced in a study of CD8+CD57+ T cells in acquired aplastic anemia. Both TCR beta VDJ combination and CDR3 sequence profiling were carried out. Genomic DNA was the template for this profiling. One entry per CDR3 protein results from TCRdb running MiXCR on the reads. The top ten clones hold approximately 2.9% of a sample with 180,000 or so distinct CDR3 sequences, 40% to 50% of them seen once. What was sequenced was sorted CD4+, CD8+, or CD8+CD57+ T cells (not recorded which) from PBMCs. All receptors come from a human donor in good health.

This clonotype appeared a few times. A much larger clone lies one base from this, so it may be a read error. The CDR3 reads CASSLGWTSGNQETQCF. DNA for the CDR3: TGTGCCAGCAGCTTAGGGTGGACTAGCGGGAACCAAGAGACCCAGTGCTTC. The rearrangement links TRBV25-1 to TRBJ2-5; 12 nucleotides line up with TRBD2. The CDR3 sequence is 17 residues long. The germline gives CDR1 MGHDK, CDR2 SYGVNS.

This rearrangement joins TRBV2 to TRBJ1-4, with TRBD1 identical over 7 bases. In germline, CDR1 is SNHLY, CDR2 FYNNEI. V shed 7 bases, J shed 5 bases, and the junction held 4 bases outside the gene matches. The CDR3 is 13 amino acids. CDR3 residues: CASTGQNNEKLFF. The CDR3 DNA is TGTGCCAGCACGGGACAGAACAATGAAAAACTGTTTTTT. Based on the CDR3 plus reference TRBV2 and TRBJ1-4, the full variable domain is EPEVTQTPSHQVTQMGQEVILRCVPISNHLYFYWYRQILGQKVEFLVSFYNNEISEKSEIFDDQFSVERPDGSNFTLKIRSTKLEDSAMYFCASTGQNNEKLFFGSGTQLSVL.

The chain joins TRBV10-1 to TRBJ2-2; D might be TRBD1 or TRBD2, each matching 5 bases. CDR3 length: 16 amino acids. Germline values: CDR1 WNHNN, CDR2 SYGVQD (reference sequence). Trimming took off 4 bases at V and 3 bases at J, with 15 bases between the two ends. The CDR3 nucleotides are TGCGCCAGCAGTGGGGTAGTGGGGGAAGACACCGGGGAGCTGTTTTTT. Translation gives CASSGVVGEDTGELFF.

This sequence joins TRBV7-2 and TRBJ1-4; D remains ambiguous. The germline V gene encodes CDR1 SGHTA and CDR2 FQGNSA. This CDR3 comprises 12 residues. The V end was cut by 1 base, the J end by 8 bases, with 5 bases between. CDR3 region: CASSLEPEKLFF. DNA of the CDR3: TGTGCCAGCAGCTTAGAGCCGGAAAAACTGTTTTTT.

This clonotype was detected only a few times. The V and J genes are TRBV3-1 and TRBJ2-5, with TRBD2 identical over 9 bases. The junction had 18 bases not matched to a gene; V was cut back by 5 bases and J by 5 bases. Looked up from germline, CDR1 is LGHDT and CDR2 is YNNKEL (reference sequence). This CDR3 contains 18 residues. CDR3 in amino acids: CASSALKTSGQGWETQYF. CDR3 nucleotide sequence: TGTGCCAGCAGCGCGCTAAAGACTAGCGGTCAGGGGTGGGAGACCCAGTACTTC.

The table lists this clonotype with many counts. This CDR3 is CSATFEYTEAFF. The CDR3 DNA is TGCAGTGCTACTTTCGAGTACACTGAAGCTTTCTTT. The chain is built from TRBV20-1 and TRBJ1-1; D is uncertain. The CDR3 consists of 12 residues. Looked up from germline, CDR1 is DFQATT and CDR2 is SNEGSKA (reference sequence). Deletions cut 4 bases from V and 3 bases from J, with 9 bases between.

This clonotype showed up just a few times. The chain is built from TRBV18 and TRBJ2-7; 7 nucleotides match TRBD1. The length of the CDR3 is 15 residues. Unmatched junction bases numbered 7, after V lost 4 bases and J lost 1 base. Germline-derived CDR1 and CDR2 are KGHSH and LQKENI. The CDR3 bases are TGTGCCAGCTCACTTACAGGGGACCCTTCCTACGAGCAGTACTTC. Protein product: CASSLTGDPSYEQYF.

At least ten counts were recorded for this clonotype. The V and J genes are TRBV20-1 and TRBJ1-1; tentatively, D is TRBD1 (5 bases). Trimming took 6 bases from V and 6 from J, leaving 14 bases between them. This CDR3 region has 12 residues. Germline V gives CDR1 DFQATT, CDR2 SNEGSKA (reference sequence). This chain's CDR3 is CSARVRVAEAFF. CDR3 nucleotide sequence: TGCAGTGCCCGGGTCAGGGTGGCTGAAGCTTTCTTT.

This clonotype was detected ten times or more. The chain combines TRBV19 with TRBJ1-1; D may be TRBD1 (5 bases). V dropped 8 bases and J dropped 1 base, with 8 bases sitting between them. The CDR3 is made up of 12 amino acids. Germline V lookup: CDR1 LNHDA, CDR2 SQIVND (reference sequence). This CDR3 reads CASDRSNTEAFF. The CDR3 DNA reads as TGTGCCAGTGACAGATCGAACACTGAAGCTTTCTTT.

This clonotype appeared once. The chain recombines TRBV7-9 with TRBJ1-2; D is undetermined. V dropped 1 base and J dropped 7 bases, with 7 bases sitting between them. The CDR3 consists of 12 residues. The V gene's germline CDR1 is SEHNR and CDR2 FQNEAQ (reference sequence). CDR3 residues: CASSLEFLGYTF. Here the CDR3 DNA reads TGTGCCAGCAGCTTAGAGTTTCTTGGCTACACCTTC.

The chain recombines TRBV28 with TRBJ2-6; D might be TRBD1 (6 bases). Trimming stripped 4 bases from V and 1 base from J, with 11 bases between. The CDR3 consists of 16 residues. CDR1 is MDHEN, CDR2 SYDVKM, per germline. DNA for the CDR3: TGTGCCAGCAGTTCACCAGGGGAGTCTGGGGCCAACGTCCTGACTTTC. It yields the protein CASSSPGESGANVLTF.

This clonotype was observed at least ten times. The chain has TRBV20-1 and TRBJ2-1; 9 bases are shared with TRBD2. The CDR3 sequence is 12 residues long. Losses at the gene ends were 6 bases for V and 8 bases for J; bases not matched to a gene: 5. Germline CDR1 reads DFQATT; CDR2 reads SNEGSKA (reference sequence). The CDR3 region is CSAAGLADEQFF. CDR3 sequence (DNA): TGCAGTGCGGCGGGACTAGCTGATGAGCAGTTCTTC.

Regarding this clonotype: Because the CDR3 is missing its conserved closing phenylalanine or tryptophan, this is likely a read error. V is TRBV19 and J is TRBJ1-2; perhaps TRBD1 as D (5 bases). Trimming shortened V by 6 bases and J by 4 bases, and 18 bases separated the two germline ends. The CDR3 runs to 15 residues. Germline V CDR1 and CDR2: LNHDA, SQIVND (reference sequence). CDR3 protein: CASRIAGGETYGYTL. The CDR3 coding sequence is TGTGCCAGTAGGATCGCGGGGGGAGAGACCTATGGCTACACCCTC.

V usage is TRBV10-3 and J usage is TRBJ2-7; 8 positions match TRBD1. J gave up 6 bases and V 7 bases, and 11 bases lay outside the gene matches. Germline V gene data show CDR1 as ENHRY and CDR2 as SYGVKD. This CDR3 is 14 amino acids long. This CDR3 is CAIIDADRVTEQYF. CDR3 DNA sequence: TGTGCCATCATTGACGCGGACAGGGTAACCGAGCAGTACTTC.

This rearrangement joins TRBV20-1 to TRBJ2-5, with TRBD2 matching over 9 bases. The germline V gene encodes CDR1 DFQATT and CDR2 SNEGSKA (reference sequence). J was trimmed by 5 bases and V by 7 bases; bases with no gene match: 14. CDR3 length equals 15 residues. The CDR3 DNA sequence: TGCAGTGGCCGAAACGGTCAGAGCGGGAGGGAGACCCAGTACTTC. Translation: CSGRNGQSGRETQYF.

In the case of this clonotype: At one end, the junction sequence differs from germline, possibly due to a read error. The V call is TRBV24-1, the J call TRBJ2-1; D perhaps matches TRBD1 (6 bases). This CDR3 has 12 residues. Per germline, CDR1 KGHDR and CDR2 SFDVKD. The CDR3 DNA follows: TGTGCCGCCAGTGAACAGGGCCTGGGGCAGTTCTTC. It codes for CAASEQGLGQFF.

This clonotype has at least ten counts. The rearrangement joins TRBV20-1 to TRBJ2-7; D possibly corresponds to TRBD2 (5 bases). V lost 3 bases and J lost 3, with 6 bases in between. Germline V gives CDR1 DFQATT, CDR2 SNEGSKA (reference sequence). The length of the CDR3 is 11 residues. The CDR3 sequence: CSARRDYEQYF. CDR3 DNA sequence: TGCAGTGCTAGGAGGGACTACGAGCAGTACTTC.

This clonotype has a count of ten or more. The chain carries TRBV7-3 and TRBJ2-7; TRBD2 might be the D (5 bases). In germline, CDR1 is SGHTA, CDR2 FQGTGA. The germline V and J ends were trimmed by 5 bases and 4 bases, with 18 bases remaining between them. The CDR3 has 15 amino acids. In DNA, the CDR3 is TGTGCCAGCAGCCCTACGGCGGGCCCTTTGTACGAGCAGTACTTC. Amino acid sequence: CASSPTAGPLYEQYF.

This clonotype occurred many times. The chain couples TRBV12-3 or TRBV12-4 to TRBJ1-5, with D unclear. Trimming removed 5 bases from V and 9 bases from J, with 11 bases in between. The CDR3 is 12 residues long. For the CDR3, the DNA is TGTGCCAGCAGTCCCGGTCGTTGGCCCCAGCATTTT. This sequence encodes CASSPGRWPQHF.

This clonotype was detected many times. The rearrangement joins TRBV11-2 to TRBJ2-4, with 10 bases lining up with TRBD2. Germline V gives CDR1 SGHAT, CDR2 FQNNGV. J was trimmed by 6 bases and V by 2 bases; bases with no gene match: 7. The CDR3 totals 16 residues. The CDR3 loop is CASSLRAGGLGNIQYF. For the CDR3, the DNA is TGTGCCAGCAGCTTAAGAGCGGGAGGGTTGGGAAACATTCAGTACTTC.

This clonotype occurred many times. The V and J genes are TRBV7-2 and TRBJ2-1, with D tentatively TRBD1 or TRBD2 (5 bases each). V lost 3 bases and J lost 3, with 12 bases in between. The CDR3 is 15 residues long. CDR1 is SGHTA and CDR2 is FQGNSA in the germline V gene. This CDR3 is CASSFEGSFYNEQFF. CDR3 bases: TGTGCCAGCAGCTTCGAGGGGTCCTTCTACAATGAGCAGTTCTTC.

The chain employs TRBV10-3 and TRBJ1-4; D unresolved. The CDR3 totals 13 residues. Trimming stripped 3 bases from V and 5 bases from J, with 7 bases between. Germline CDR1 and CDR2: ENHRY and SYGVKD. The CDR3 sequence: CAISDLANEKLFF. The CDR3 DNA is TGTGCCATCAGTGATCTTGCAAATGAAAAACTGTTTTTT.

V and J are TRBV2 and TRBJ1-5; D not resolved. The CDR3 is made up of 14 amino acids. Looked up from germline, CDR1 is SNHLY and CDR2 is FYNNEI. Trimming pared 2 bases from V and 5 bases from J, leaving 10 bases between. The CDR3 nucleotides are TGTGCCAGCAGTGAAAACGGAAACTATCAGCCCCAGCATTTT. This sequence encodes CASSENGNYQPQHF.

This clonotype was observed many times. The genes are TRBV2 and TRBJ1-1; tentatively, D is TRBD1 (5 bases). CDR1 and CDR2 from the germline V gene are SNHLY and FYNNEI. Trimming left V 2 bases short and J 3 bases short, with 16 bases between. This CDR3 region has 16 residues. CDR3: CASSEKARGWDTEAFF. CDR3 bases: TGTGCCAGCAGTGAAAAGGCTCGGGGCTGGGACACTGAAGCTTTCTTT.

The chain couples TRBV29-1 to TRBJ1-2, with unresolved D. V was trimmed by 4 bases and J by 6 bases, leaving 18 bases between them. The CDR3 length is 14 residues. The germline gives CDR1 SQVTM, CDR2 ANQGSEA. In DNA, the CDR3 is TGCAGCGTTGGACCATTGCATTTTGATCATGGCTACACCTTC. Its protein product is CSVGPLHFDHGYTF.

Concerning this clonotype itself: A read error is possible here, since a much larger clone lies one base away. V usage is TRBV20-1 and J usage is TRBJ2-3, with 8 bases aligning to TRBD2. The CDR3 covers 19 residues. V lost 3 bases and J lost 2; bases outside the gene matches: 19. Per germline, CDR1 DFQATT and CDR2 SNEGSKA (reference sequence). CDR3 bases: TGCAGTGCTAGGGAAAGGGTAGGACTAGCAGAAAGAATCACAGATACGCAGTATTTT. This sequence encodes CSARERVGLAERITDTQYF.

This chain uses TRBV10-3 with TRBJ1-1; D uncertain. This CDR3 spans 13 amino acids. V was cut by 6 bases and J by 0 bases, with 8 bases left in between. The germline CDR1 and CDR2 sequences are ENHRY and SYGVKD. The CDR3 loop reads CAISPRMNTEAFF. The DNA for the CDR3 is TGTGCCATCAGCCCGAGGATGAACACTGAAGCTTTCTTT.

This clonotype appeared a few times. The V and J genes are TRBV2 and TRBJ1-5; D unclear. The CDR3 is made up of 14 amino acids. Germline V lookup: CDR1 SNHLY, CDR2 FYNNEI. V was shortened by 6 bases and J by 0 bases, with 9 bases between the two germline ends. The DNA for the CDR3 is TGTGCCAGCAGCCTAGTTTCTAGCAATCAGCCCCAGCATTTT. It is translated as CASSLVSSNQPQHF.

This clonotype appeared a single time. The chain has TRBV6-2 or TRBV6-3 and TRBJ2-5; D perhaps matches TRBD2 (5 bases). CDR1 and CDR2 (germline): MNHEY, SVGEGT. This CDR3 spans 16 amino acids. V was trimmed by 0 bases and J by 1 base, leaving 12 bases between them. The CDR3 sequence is CASSYSILRAQETQYF. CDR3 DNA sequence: TGTGCCAGCAGTTACTCGATACTGCGGGCCCAAGAGACCCAGTACTTC.

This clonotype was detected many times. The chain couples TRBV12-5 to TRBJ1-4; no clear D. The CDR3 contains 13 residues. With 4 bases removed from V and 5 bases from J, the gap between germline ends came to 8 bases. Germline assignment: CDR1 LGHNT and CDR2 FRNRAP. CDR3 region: CASGSGQNEKLFF. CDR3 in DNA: TGTGCTAGTGGTTCCGGGCAGAATGAAAAACTGTTTTTT.

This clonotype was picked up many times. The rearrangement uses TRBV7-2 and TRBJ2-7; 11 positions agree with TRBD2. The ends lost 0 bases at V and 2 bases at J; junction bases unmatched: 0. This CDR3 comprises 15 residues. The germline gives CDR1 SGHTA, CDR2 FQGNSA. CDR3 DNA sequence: TGTGCCAGCAGCTTAGCACTAGCGGGAGCCTACGAGCAGTACTTC. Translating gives CASSLALAGAYEQYF. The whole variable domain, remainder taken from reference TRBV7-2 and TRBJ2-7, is GAGVSQSPSNKVTEKGKDVELRCDPISGHTALYWYRQSLGQGLEFLIYFQGNSAPDKSGLPSDRFSAERTGGSVSTLTIQRTQQEDSAVYLCASSLALAGAYEQYFGPGTRLTVT.